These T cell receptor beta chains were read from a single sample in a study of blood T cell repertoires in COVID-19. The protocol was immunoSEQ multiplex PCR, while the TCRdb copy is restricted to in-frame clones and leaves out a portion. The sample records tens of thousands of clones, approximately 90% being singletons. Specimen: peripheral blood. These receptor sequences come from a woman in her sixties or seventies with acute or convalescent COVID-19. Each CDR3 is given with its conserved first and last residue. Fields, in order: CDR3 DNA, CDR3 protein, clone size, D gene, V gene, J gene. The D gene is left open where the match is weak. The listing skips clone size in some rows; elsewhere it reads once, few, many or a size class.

TGTGCCAGCAGCCTGACCCTGGCGGGGTACAATGAGCAGTTCTTC,CASSLTLAGYNEQFF,NA,NA,TRBV13,TRBJ2-1
TGTGCCAGCAGCCTAACAGGGGCGGTTTCAGATACGCAGTATTTT,CASSLTGAVSDTQYF,NA,TRBD1,TRBV2,TRBJ2-3
TGTGCCAGCAGCTTAACGACGGGAGCAAGCAATCAGCCCCAGCATTTT,CASSLTTGASNQPQHF,NA,NA,TRBV7-8,TRBJ1-5
TGTGCCGCCGGACAGGGGATGAACACTGAAGCTTTCTTT,CAAGQGMNTEAFF,NA,TRBD1,TRBV15,TRBJ1-1
TGTGCCAGTAGTACGTTCGGACAATCTTCACCCCTCCACTTT,CASSTFGQSSPLHF,NA,NA,TRBV19,TRBJ1-6
TGTGCCAGCAGCCGTGGGACTCCTACTGAGCAGTTCTTC,CASSRGTPTEQFF,NA,NA,TRBV11-1,TRBJ2-1
TGTGCCAGCAGTTACTCGAGCGGAATCGGACAGGGTTTTCCGTACTTC,CASSYSSGIGQGFPYF,NA,TRBD1,TRBV6-2/TRBV6-3,TRBJ2-4
TGTGCCAGTAGCGAACTAGCGGGAGGTAATGATCAGTTCTTC,CASSELAGGNDQFF,NA,TRBD2,TRBV19,TRBJ2-1
TGTGCCAGCAGTTCCGGACTGGCATACAATGAGCAGTTCTTC,CASSSGLAYNEQFF,NA,NA,TRBV7-2,TRBJ2-1
TGTGCCAGCAGCCCGAACCGAGCCCTCGTCAATGAGCAGTTCTTC,CASSPNRALVNEQFF,NA,NA,TRBV11-3,TRBJ2-1
TGTGCCAGCAGCTTGAGGCAGGGGGCCTATGGCTACACCTTC,CASSLRQGAYGYTF,NA,TRBD1,TRBV5-8,TRBJ1-2
TGTGCCAGCAGCTTAGTAAGGGGCACTAATGAAAAACTGTTTTTT,CASSLVRGTNEKLFF,NA,NA,TRBV7-6,TRBJ1-4
TGTGCCAGCAGCAAGCGTGGGGGGGCTGGGGCCAACGTCCTGACTTTC,CASSKRGGAGANVLTF,NA,NA,TRBV21-1,TRBJ2-6
TGTGCCAGCAGTTTAGGACCTAGTTCACCCCTCCACTTT,CASSLGPSSPLHF,NA,NA,TRBV12-3/TRBV12-4,TRBJ1-6
TGTGCCACCAGCAGAGAGATGGGCGATGAGCAGTTCTTC,CATSREMGDEQFF,NA,NA,TRBV15,TRBJ2-1
TGTGCCACCAGCAGAGAAACTCAGGGGGCCGGGGAGCTGTTTTTT,CATSRETQGAGELFF,NA,TRBD1,TRBV15,TRBJ2-2
TGTGCCAGCAGCTTAAGCCGGGACACGTTCACAGATACGCAGTATTTT,CASSLSRDTFTDTQYF,NA,NA,TRBV7-9,TRBJ2-3
TGTGCCAGCAGCCAAGGACAGGTTTATGGCTACACCTTC,CASSQGQVYGYTF,NA,TRBD1,TRBV28,TRBJ1-2
TGTGCCAGCAGCCGATTAGAAAACTATGGCTACACCTTC,CASSRLENYGYTF,NA,NA,TRBV28,TRBJ1-2
TGTGCCAGCAGCTTAGCGCGGCCGGGGGATACCTATGGCTACACCTTC,CASSLARPGDTYGYTF,NA,NA,TRBV7-9,TRBJ1-2
TGTGCCAGCAGCCTCCTCCCCGGGGTGAACTATGGCTACACCTTC,CASSLLPGVNYGYTF,NA,NA,TRBV11-2,TRBJ1-2
TGTGCCAGCAGTGGGGGACTAGCGGGGAACTACAATGAGCAGTTCTTC,CASSGGLAGNYNEQFF,NA,TRBD2,TRBV6-1,TRBJ2-1
TGTGCCAGCAGGGGACAGGGGGGGAGGACTGAAGCTTTCTTT,CASRGQGGRTEAFF,NA,TRBD1,TRBV6-5,TRBJ1-1
TGCAGTGCTAGCGACGGGAATACGCAGTATTTT,CSASDGNTQYF,NA,NA,TRBV20-1,TRBJ2-3
TGTGCCAGCAGTCCGGGACACCGACTTGGGCGGCTGTTTTTT,CASSPGHRLGRLFF,NA,NA,TRBV28,TRBJ2-2
TGTGCCAGCAGCCAGACAGTCAACTATGGCTACACCTTC,CASSQTVNYGYTF,NA,NA,TRBV7-2,TRBJ1-2
TGTGCCAGCAGTGATCCGGGCTATGGCTACACCTTC,CASSDPGYGYTF,few,NA,TRBV6-4,TRBJ1-2
TGTGCCAGCGAATGGGCCCGAGAAGCTTTCTTT,CASEWAREAFF,NA,NA,TRBV25-1,TRBJ1-1
TGTGCCAGCAGCCAAGGTCCGGTACTGACTGAAGCTTTCTTT,CASSQGPVLTEAFF,NA,NA,TRBV3-1/TRBV3-2,TRBJ1-1
TGTGCCATCCGAGGGGGCGGTACGAATGAAAAACTGTTTTTT,CAIRGGGTNEKLFF,NA,TRBD1,TRBV10-3,TRBJ1-4
TGTGCCAGCAGTCACCGGGACAGGGAGGCAGATACGCAGTATTTT,CASSHRDREADTQYF,once,TRBD1,TRBV11-3,TRBJ2-3
TGTGCCAGCAGCGGGACAGGGGGTAACACTGAAGCTTTCTTT,CASSGTGGNTEAFF,NA,TRBD1,TRBV6-5,TRBJ1-1
TGCGCCAGCAGCTTGGAGGACAGGGTCTACAATGAGCAGTTCTTC,CASSLEDRVYNEQFF,NA,TRBD1,TRBV5-1,TRBJ2-1
TGCGCCAGCAGCCGGACAGGGAGTCTTGAAGAGACCCAGTACTTC,CASSRTGSLEETQYF,NA,TRBD1,TRBV5-1,TRBJ2-5
TGTGCCAGCAGTGAGTCGAGAGGAGGGAACACTGAAGCTTTCTTT,CASSESRGGNTEAFF,NA,NA,TRBV25-1,TRBJ1-1
TGTGCCAGCAGTTACGAGTGGGCCACAGATACGCAGTATTTT,CASSYEWATDTQYF,NA,NA,TRBV6-6,TRBJ2-3
TGTGCCAGCGCCGGGCGGACTATGAACACTGAAGCTTTCTTT,CASAGRTMNTEAFF,NA,NA,TRBV6-5,TRBJ1-1
TGTGCCAGCAGCCGCGACAAGTACTATGGCTACACCTTC,CASSRDKYYGYTF,NA,NA,TRBV6-5,TRBJ1-2
TGTGCCAGCTCACCAGGAGCGTCTTCGGGAAACACCATATATTTT,CASSPGASSGNTIYF,NA,NA,TRBV18,TRBJ1-3
TGTGCCAGCTCACCACGGGCAGGGGATGAAAAACTGTTTTTT,CASSPRAGDEKLFF,NA,NA,TRBV18,TRBJ1-4
TGTGCCATCAGTGAAACGTGGACAGGGTCGAATTCACCCCTCCACTTT,CAISETWTGSNSPLHF,few,TRBD1,TRBV10-3,TRBJ1-6
TGCGCCAGCAGCTTGAGTCACAGGGGGCCTGGCACCGGGGAGCTGTTTTTT,CASSLSHRGPGTGELFF,NA,TRBD1,TRBV5-1,TRBJ2-2
TGCGCCAGCAGCTTGGTTGCGGGGGCGCCCACTGAAGCTTTCTTT,CASSLVAGAPTEAFF,NA,NA,TRBV5-1,TRBJ1-1
TGTGCCAGCTCACGCAGTGGGACATTTACAAGTCGGGCCAACGTCCTGACTTTC,CASSRSGTFTSRANVLTF,once,NA,TRBV18,TRBJ2-6
TGTGCCAGCTCAGAAGGACAGAATGTCCTCTCACCCCTCCACTTT,CASSEGQNVLSPLHF,NA,NA,TRBV18,TRBJ1-6
TGTGCCAGCAGCGGTGGGACAGGCGATCAGCCCCAGCATTTT,CASSGGTGDQPQHF,few,TRBD1,TRBV13,TRBJ1-5
TGTGCCAGCAAGGGGGAGACCCAGTACTTC,CASKGETQYF,NA,NA,TRBV6-7,TRBJ2-5
TGTGCCTCCGTGGGAGTAAACTATGGCTACACCTTC,CASVGVNYGYTF,NA,NA,TRBV30,TRBJ1-2
TGTGCCAGCAGTGAACTCAGGGTCGCCAAAAACATTCAGTACTTC,CASSELRVAKNIQYF,NA,NA,TRBV6-1,TRBJ2-4
TGTGCCAGCAGCCCTGGGCGACAAGAGACCCAGTACTTC,CASSPGRQETQYF,NA,NA,TRBV5-4,TRBJ2-5
TGTGCCAGCAGTTTAACTGGGGGGCAGCCCCAGCATTTT,CASSLTGGQPQHF,NA,NA,TRBV28,TRBJ1-5
TGTGCCAGCAGCTTATTGTCGACTAGCGGGGGGGCGGGTGAGCAGTTCTTC,CASSLLSTSGGAGEQFF,NA,TRBD2,TRBV7-6,TRBJ2-1
TGTGCCAGCAGAGCGTTAGAGACAGATACGCAGTATTTT,CASRALETDTQYF,NA,NA,TRBV7-8,TRBJ2-3
TGCAGCGTTGGGAGCGGGTCGAACACCGGGGAGCTGTTTTTT,CSVGSGSNTGELFF,NA,NA,TRBV29-1,TRBJ2-2
TGTGCCAGCAGCCGCAGACAGGGGGGTTCACCCCTCCACTTT,CASSRRQGGSPLHF,NA,TRBD1,TRBV11-1,TRBJ1-6